This is a list of T cell receptor beta chains from one sample in a study of blood T cell repertoires in COVID-19. This table comes from immunoSEQ multiplex PCR, and its TCRdb copy is limited to in-frame clones, with some not included. Here the sample spans around 270,000 clones, around 92% being singletons. The sequenced sample was peripheral blood. The receptors were sampled from a person aged 18 to 30 with COVID-19, enrolled during active disease. The CDR3 runs from the conserved cysteine through the conserved F or W. Fields, in order: J gene, V gene, clone size, D gene, CDR3 DNA, CDR3 protein. A D gene is named only where the DNA matches it firmly. Some rows mark clone size as missing; the rest say once, few, many or name a class of expanded clone.

>TRBJ2-7|TRBV20-1|.|TRBD2
TGCAGTGCAGAGGGCGGGAGGGAGCAGTACTTC
CSAEGGREQYF
>TRBJ2-1|TRBV29-1|once|.
TGCAGCGTTGAACCCCCCATAAGGACCGGGGATGAGCAGTTCTTC
CSVEPPIRTGDEQFF
>TRBJ1-1|TRBV7-9|.|TRBD1
TGTGCCAGCAGCTCCCAGGGGGTGGACACTGAAGCTTTCTTT
CASSSQGVDTEAFF
>TRBJ1-4|TRBV29-1|.|TRBD1
TGCAGCGTTGCACGTGGACAGGGCGGGGAAAAACTGTTTTTT
CSVARGQGGEKLFF
>TRBJ2-3|TRBV13|.|TRBD2
TGTGCCAGCAGCTTAGGGGGGACTAGCGGGAGAGAGGGAACAGATACGCAGTATTTT
CASSLGGTSGREGTDTQYF
>TRBJ2-6|TRBV7-9|.|TRBD2
TGTGCCAGCAGCCAGGGGACTAGCGGAAGGGTGGCTGGGGCCAACGTCCTGACTTTC
CASSQGTSGRVAGANVLTF
>TRBJ2-1|TRBV6-5|once|TRBD1
TGTGCCAGCAGTTACACTAACAGGGGGCGAGGAGAGCAGTTCTTC
CASSYTNRGRGEQFF
>TRBJ2-7|TRBV29-1|.|TRBD1
TGCAGCGTCCTCCGGGACAGCTCCTACGAGCAGTACTTC
CSVLRDSSYEQYF
>TRBJ2-7|TRBV9|.|.
TGTGCCAGCAGCGTAGGGGGACATACCTACGAGCAGTACTTC
CASSVGGHTYEQYF
>TRBJ1-2|TRBV7-8|few|.
TGTGCCAGCAGCTTATGGTATCCTACGAACTATGGCTACACCTTC
CASSLWYPTNYGYTF
>TRBJ2-1|TRBV2|.|TRBD1
TGTGCCAGCAGTGAAGAGGGACAGGGCTACAATGAGCAGTTCTTC
CASSEEGQGYNEQFF
>TRBJ2-7|TRBV25-1|once|.
TGTGCCAGCAGTGAACAGGCAGAAGGGGACTACGAGCAGTACTTC
CASSEQAEGDYEQYF
>TRBJ1-2|TRBV6-2/TRBV6-3|.|.
TGTGCCAGCAGTTCCAGGGTTAACTATGGCTACACCTTC
CASSSRVNYGYTF
>TRBJ2-1|TRBV29-1|.|.
TGCAGCGTGCGGCGGGCTTCTTACAATGAGCAGTTCTTC
CSVRRASYNEQFF
>TRBJ2-7|TRBV7-9|.|TRBD2
TGTGCCAGCAGCAGAGGACTAGTCGCCTACGAGCAGTACTTC
CASSRGLVAYEQYF
>TRBJ2-1|TRBV9|.|.
TGTGCCAGCAGCCCGCGACCTAGCTCCTACAATGAGCAGTTCTTC
CASSPRPSSYNEQFF
>TRBJ2-4|TRBV4-1|.|TRBD1
TGCGCCAGCAGCCAAAGACAGGGGGCGGAATTCGTAGCCAAAAACATTCAGTACTTC
CASSQRQGAEFVAKNIQYF
>TRBJ2-3|TRBV28|.|TRBD2
TGTGCCAGCAGTTTCGGGGGGGGCACAGATACGCAGTATTTT
CASSFGGGTDTQYF
>TRBJ2-1|TRBV4-2|.|.
TGTGCCAGCAGCCAAGGCTACCACAATGAGCAGTTCTTC
CASSQGYHNEQFF
>TRBJ1-2|TRBV6-5|.|TRBD1
TGTGCCAGCAGTACACAGGGGGCGAGTGGCTACACCTTC
CASSTQGASGYTF
>TRBJ1-1|TRBV6-5|.|TRBD1
TGTGCCATTAGGACAGGGAACACTGAAGCTTTCTTT
CAIRTGNTEAFF
>TRBJ2-7|TRBV10-3|.|TRBD2
TGTGCCATCAGTGAAGGACTAGCGGGATCTGCCCCCTACGAGCAGTACTTC
CAISEGLAGSAPYEQYF
>TRBJ1-6|TRBV6-6|.|.
TGTGCCAGCAGTCCCACAGGGACGAGCTCCTATAATTCACCCCTCCACTTT
CASSPTGTSSYNSPLHF
>TRBJ1-5|TRBV6-5|.|.
TGTGCCAGCCGATGGACTGGCAATCAGCCCCAGCATTTT
CASRWTGNQPQHF
>TRBJ1-6|TRBV7-9|.|.
TGTGCCAGCAGCCCCCCGGACTGGCTCGGGCGGGCCCTCCACTTT
CASSPPDWLGRALHF
>TRBJ2-1|TRBV4-1|.|.
TGCGCCAGCAGCCAAGATCTTGAGACCCCAGGATCCTACAATGAGCAGTTCTTC
CASSQDLETPGSYNEQFF
>TRBJ1-2|TRBV27|.|TRBD1
TGTGCCAGCAGAACAGGGGACTATGGCTACACCTTC
CASRTGDYGYTF
>TRBJ2-7|TRBV5-6|.|.
TGTGCCAGCAGCTCGATACCCGGGAGACGTACGTCCTACGAGCAGTACTTC
CASSSIPGRRTSYEQYF
>TRBJ2-2|TRBV24-1|.|TRBD2
TGTGCCACCAGTGATCCTGGGGCTAGCGGCACCGGGGAGCTGTTTTTT
CATSDPGASGTGELFF
>TRBJ1-2|TRBV6-5|once|.
TGTGCCAGCAGTTCAGACCCCGGGGGGGGCACCGTGGGATACACCTTC
CASSSDPGGGTVGYTF
>TRBJ2-1|TRBV2|.|.
TGTGCCAGCCTTGAGATTAATGAGCAGTTCTTC
CASLEINEQFF
>TRBJ2-1|TRBV4-1|.|.
TGCGCCAGCAGCCAAGACCCCCTCGAGAGATCCGGGATGCAGTTCTTC
CASSQDPLERSGMQFF
>TRBJ2-6|TRBV10-2|.|.
TGCGCCAGCAGTGAGGGACAGTACTCTGGGGCCAACGTCCTGACTTTC
CASSEGQYSGANVLTF
>TRBJ2-7|TRBV15|once|.
TGTGCCACCAGCGAGCGAACAGGCGTCTACGAGCAGTACTTC
CATSERTGVYEQYF
>TRBJ2-7|TRBV2|once|.
TGTGCCTCAACTAGGGGGATCGCCTACGAGCAGTACTTC
CASTRGIAYEQYF
>TRBJ2-3|TRBV5-4|.|TRBD1
TGTGCCAGCAGCGGGGGACAGACGCTCACAGATACGCAGTATTTT
CASSGGQTLTDTQYF
>TRBJ1-2|TRBV9|.|.
TGTGCCAGCAGCGAGGCGGAGGGATACTTCTATGGCTACACCTTC
CASSEAEGYFYGYTF
>TRBJ1-3|TRBV29-1|.|.
TGCAGCGTTGAAGACGATTCGGTTCTTGGAAACACCATATATTTT
CSVEDDSVLGNTIYF
>TRBJ2-7|TRBV11-2|.|.
TGTGCCAGCAGCTTAGCCGGGATCGAGCAGTACTTC
CASSLAGIEQYF
>TRBJ2-3|TRBV29-1|.|.
TGCAGCGCCGAGGCAGGGTTCTTTACAGATACGCAGTATTTT
CSAEAGFFTDTQYF
>TRBJ1-1|TRBV19|.|.
TGTGCCAGTGTGAGGGAGGGGATGAACACTGAAGCTTTCTTT
CASVREGMNTEAFF
>TRBJ2-7|TRBV10-3|.|.
TGTGCCATCGGAAGGGGCCGCACGCCCTACGAGCAGTACTTC
CAIGRGRTPYEQYF
>TRBJ2-2|TRBV28|.|.
TGTGCCAGCAGTTTGGGCCAGGGTGGGGACACCGGGGAGCTGTTTTTT
CASSLGQGGDTGELFF
>TRBJ2-3|TRBV7-9|.|TRBD1
TGTGCCAGCAGACACAGGGGCGATACGCAGTATTTT
CASRHRGDTQYF
>TRBJ2-7|TRBV9|once|.
TGTGCCAGCAGCGTAGAGGACAAGGGCCCTTACGAGCAGTACTTC
CASSVEDKGPYEQYF
>TRBJ2-2|TRBV10-3|.|.
TGTGCCATCAGTGAGTCATTGGGGCTAGGTAGCACCGGGGAGCTGTTTTTT
CAISESLGLGSTGELFF
>TRBJ2-2|TRBV24-1|.|TRBD1
TGTGCCACCAGTGACCAAGGGACAGGGGGCACCGGGGAGCTGTTTTTT
CATSDQGTGGTGELFF
>TRBJ2-6|TRBV6-5|few|TRBD1
TGTGCCAGCAGTCCACAGGGGGCGAGGAACGTCCTGACTTTC
CASSPQGARNVLTF
>TRBJ2-1|TRBV6-5|.|TRBD1
TGTGCCAGCAGCGGCGCCGGGACAGGTCACCTCTTC
CASSGAGTGHLF
>TRBJ2-1|TRBV24-1|.|.
TGTGCCACCAGTGATTTGAGCCCGCTTGGTGAGCAGTTCTTC
CATSDLSPLGEQFF
>TRBJ1-5|TRBV5-6|few|TRBD1
TGTGCCAGCAGCCCGGGACAGGGTGACAATCAGCCCCAGCATTTT
CASSPGQGDNQPQHF
>TRBJ2-1|TRBV10-2|.|.
TGCGCCAGCAGTGATGGGCTCAATGAGCAGTTCTTC
CASSDGLNEQFF
>TRBJ2-7|TRBV5-1|.|.
TGCGCCAGCAGCCGACAGCCCAGCTCCTACGAGCAGTACTTC
CASSRQPSSYEQYF